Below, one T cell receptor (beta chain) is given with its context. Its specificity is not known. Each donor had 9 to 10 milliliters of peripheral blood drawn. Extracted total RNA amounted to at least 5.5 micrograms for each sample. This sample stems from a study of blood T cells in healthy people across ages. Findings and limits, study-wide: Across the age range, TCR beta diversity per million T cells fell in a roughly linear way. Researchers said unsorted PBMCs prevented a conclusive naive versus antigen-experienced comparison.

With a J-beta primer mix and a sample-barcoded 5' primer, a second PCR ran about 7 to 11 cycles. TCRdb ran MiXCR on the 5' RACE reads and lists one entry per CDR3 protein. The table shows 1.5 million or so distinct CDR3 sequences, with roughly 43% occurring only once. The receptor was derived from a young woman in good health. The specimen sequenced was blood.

The chain's CDR3 is CSAIDRTTNEKLFF. The CDR3 DNA reads as TGCAGTGCTATCGACAGGACGACTAATGAAAAACTGTTTTTT. The chain employs TRBV20-1 and TRBJ1-4; tentatively, D is TRBD1 (6 bases). The ends were cut back, 4 bases at V and 2 bases at J, with 11 bases in the middle. This CDR3 comprises 14 residues. Germline loops: CDR1 DFQATT, CDR2 SNEGSKA (reference sequence).